The entry that follows covers one T cell receptor beta chain sequence. Its antigen is as yet unknown. Assay: immunoSEQ multiplex PCR; the TCRdb copy retains only in-frame clones and omits some. There are some 40,000 clones in the sample; around 96% occur only once, and approximately 3.8% lies in the top ten. Per the germline V gene, CDR1 is SGHRS and CDR2 is YFSETQ. The V gene lost 5 bases and the J gene lost 7 bases, with 15 bases spanning the gap. The CDR3 sequence is 13 residues long. This sample was included in a study of T cells in tuberculosis. Points from the study as a whole: A GMM-specific repertoire classifier reached 80% to 90% accuracy, AUROC roughly 0.87.

This TCR was sampled from a donor aged 10-35 years with latent tuberculosis or without tuberculosis infection. Sequencing was performed on PBMCs. V and J are TRBV5-1 and TRBJ1-1; TRBD1 might be the D (6 bases). This CDR3 reads CASREQGINEAFF. DNA for the CDR3: TGCGCCAGCAGAGAACAGGGCATAAATGAAGCTTTCTTT.